The present T cell receptor beta chain was sequenced within a study of T cell responses to AZD1222 COVID-19 vaccine. Study background: Pooling was applied to second doses at about 4 or about 12 weeks. Study-level results: Across spike, vaccine-associated CD4 TCRs were found, dominant at 160-218 and 743-854. Two doses of AZD1222 preceded a rise in Spike-specific TCR breadth and depth. The number of AZD1222 recipients seropositive at baseline was only five to seven.

A note on this clone: Its antigen remains unknown.

V lost 0 bases and J lost 3; bases outside the gene matches: 4. The length of the CDR3 is 16 residues. From germline, CDR1 is MNHEY and CDR2 SVGAGI. Profiling relied on immunoSEQ multiplex PCR, and the TCRdb table lists in-frame clones only, not all of them. Of some 150,000 clones in the sample, around nine tenths were seen once. Sequences were derived from peripheral blood, sampled on day 0 of AZD1222 vaccination. The V gene is TRBV6-5, the J gene TRBJ2-5; 10 nucleotides match TRBD2. The clonotype was recovered from an adult in good health. CDR3 region: CASSYSIGLAEETQYF. The CDR3 DNA reads as TGTGCCAGCAGTTACTCGATAGGACTAGCGGAAGAGACCCAGTACTTC.